A single sample gave rise to the 22 T cell receptor beta chains below, sequenced in a study of tumor-infiltrating lymphocytes in primary liver carcinoma. The input was roughly 0.5 ug total RNA; TCR beta cDNA was made from it with a constant-region primer. The TCR beta library was amplified through three nested multiplex PCR rounds in a modified ARM-PCR procedure. PCR rounds one and two used TRBV1-TRBV30 forward primers with a C-beta reverse primer for 10 cycles each. TCRdb ran MiXCR on the multiplex PCR reads and lists one entry per CDR3 protein. The data show almost 200,000 distinct CDR3 sequences, less than 75% seen once. Germline DNA was also extracted, and blood RNA was taken from unsorted whole blood. The sequenced sample consisted of peripheral blood. These receptor sequences come from an older woman with primary liver carcinoma and hepatitis B virus infection.

A note on this clonotype: A read error may explain this, as a much larger clone is one base away. The chain uses TRBV4-1 and TRBJ2-3; the match to TRBD2 covers 10 bases. Germline CDR1 is MGHRA and CDR2 is YSYEKL. The CDR3 is 19 residues long. The CDR3 protein is CASSLTLVLGAGGPDAQYF. In DNA, the CDR3 is TGCGCCAGCAGCCTTACCTTAGTTTTGGGAGCGGGAGGGCCAGATGCGCAGTATTTT.

Comment on this clonotype: With a much larger clone just one base away, this may be a read error. V usage is TRBV29-1 and J usage is TRBJ1-2; D is ambiguous. V was clipped by 5 bases and J by 2 bases, with 6 bases between them. Germline V gene data show CDR1 as SQVTM and CDR2 as ANQGSEA. This CDR3 region has 11 residues. This chain's CDR3 is CSVQMNYGYTF. As DNA, the CDR3 is TGCAGCGTTCAGATGAACTATGGCTACACCTTC. Full variable domain (remainder filled in from reference TRBV29-1 and TRBJ1-2): SAVISQKPSRDICQRGTSLTIQCQVDSQVTMMFWYRQQPGQSLTLIATANQGSEATYESGFVIDKFPISRPNLTFSTLTVSNMSPEDSSIYLCSVQMNYGYTFGSGTRLTVV.

This clonotype occurred a few times. The chain carries TRBV5-4 and TRBJ2-5, with a tentative D call TRBD1 (6 bases). There are 14 residues in the CDR3. With 4 bases removed from V and 4 bases from J, the gap between germline ends came to 14 bases. Germline-derived CDR1 and CDR2 are SGHNT and YYREEE (reference sequence). Here the CDR3 DNA reads TGTGCCAGCAGCCAAGGGGGTGGGTTAGAGACCCAGTACTTC. Amino acids: CASSQGGGLETQYF.

Ten or more counts support this clonotype. The genes are TRBV11-3 and TRBJ2-1; TRBD2 agrees at 12 bases. This CDR3 is built from 16 residues. From germline, CDR1 is SGHNT and CDR2 YENEEA. V gave up 5 bases and J gave up 9 bases; unmatched junction bases: 11. CDR3 coding DNA: TGTGCCAGCAGCACCCGACTAGCGGGAGAGGTGAGTGAGCAGTTCTTC. This gives the protein CASSTRLAGEVSEQFF.

Note on this clonotype: This clone may be a read error of a much larger clone one base away. The chain combines TRBV5-4 with TRBJ2-7, with D perhaps matching TRBD1 or TRBD2 (7 bases each). CDR1 and CDR2 (germline): SGHNT, YYREEE (reference sequence). The CDR3 spans 14 residues. Trimming left V 4 bases short and J 2 bases short, with 13 bases between. In DNA, the CDR3 is TGTGCCAGCAGCCCCAGGGGGGGTACCTACGAGCAGTACTTC. It codes for CASSPRGGTYEQYF.

Regarding this clonotype: The junction departs from the called germline gene at one end, perhaps through a read error. V is TRBV11-3 and J is TRBJ2-7; 8 bases align to TRBD1. The germline V gene has CDR1 SGHNT and CDR2 YENEEA. This CDR3 spans 15 amino acids. The CDR3 bases are TGTGTCAGCAGCTTAGGGACAGGTGGCTCCCTCGAACAGTACTTC. It codes for CVSSLGTGGSLEQYF.

V is TRBV4-2 and J is TRBJ2-4, with TRBD2 matching 12 bases. The CDR3 is 20 residues long. After removal of 0 bases from V and 9 bases from J, the junction contained 18 bases not matched to a gene. The V gene's germline CDR1 is LGHNA and CDR2 YNFKEQ. The CDR3 region is CASSQESPSGRVGPGSIQYF. Written as DNA, the CDR3 is TGTGCCAGCAGCCAAGAGTCACCTAGCGGGAGGGTAGGGCCTGGAAGCATTCAGTACTTC.

To note about this clonotype: Possible read error: a much larger clone is one base away. The rearrangement joins TRBV5-4 to TRBJ2-3, with 9 bases identical to TRBD2. This CDR3 contains 17 residues. V lost 1 base and J lost 6; bases outside the gene matches: 12. Per the germline V gene, CDR1 is SGHNT and CDR2 is YYREEE (reference sequence). This chain's CDR3 is CASSLSYSGSAADTQYF. The CDR3 region has the DNA TGTGCCAGCAGCTTGAGTTATAGCGGGAGTGCGGCGGATACGCAGTATTTT.

This clonotype was recorded many times. V is TRBV4-1 and J is TRBJ2-5; D perhaps matches TRBD1 (5 bases). Germline CDR1 reads MGHRA; CDR2 reads YSYEKL. The CDR3 loop spans 15 amino acids. V lost 1 base to trimming and J lost 4 bases, with 13 bases between them. The CDR3 bases are TGCGCCAGCAGCCAAGGGAAGGGGCCCTTAGAGACCCAGTACTTC. This encodes CASSQGKGPLETQYF.

The V gene is TRBV7-9, the J gene TRBJ2-3, with D possibly being TRBD2 (6 bases). In germline, CDR1 is SEHNR, CDR2 FQNEAQ (reference sequence). Trimming took off 5 bases at V and 2 bases at J, with 20 bases between the two ends. The CDR3 spans 17 residues. CDR3 protein: CASSVRARTKFTDTQYF. CDR3 coding DNA: TGTGCCAGCAGCGTACGGGCCCGGACTAAATTCACAGATACGCAGTATTTT. The full variable domain, in which reference TRBV7-9 and TRBJ2-3 provide the parts outside the CDR3, is DTGVSQNPRHKITKRGQNVTFRCDPISEHNRLYWYRQTLGQGPEFLTYFQNEAQLEKSRLLSDRFSAERPKGSFSTLEIQRTEQGDSAMYLCASSVRARTKFTDTQYFGPGTRLTVL.

A word on this clonotype: The junction differs from germline at one of its ends, possibly a read error. The rearrangement links TRBV11-2 to TRBJ1-4; tentative D call: TRBD1 (5 bases). The CDR3 has 15 residues. CDR1 is SGHAT and CDR2 is FQNNGV in the germline V gene. The CDR3: CASSETGARNEKRFF. DNA for the CDR3: TGTGCCAGCAGCGAAACCGGGGCGCGAAATGAAAAACGGTTTTTT. Full variable domain (outside the CDR3, taken from reference TRBV11-2 and TRBJ1-4): EAGVAQSPRYKIIEKRQSVAFWCNPISGHATLYWYQQILGQGPKLLIQFQNNGVVDDSQLPKDRFSAERLKGVDSTLKIQPAKLEDSAVYLCASSETGARNEKRFFGSGTQLSVL.

In the case of this clonotype: The germline gene is not matched at one end of the junction; a read error may be the cause. The chain employs TRBV10-2 and TRBJ2-5; TRBD2 agrees at 11 bases. CDR3 length equals 16 residues. Germline V gives CDR1 WSHSY, CDR2 SAAADI. The CDR3 nucleotides read TGCGCCAGCAGTGAGGAACTAGCGGGAGTGCGAAAGACCCATTACTTC. Its protein is CASSEELAGVRKTHYF.

CDR3 amino acids: CASSLRTEQYF. The CDR3 region has the DNA TGTGCCAGCAGTTTAAGGACCGAGCAGTACTTC. The chain recombines TRBV11-2 with TRBJ2-7, with D hard to call. The CDR3 spans 11 residues. Germline V lookup: CDR1 SGHAT, CDR2 FQNNGV. The V end lost 6 bases, the J end lost 6 bases, and 9 bases lay between the germline ends. Using reference TRBV11-2 and TRBJ2-7 for the parts outside the CDR3, the full variable domain is EAGVAQSPRYKIIEKRQSVAFWCNPISGHATLYWYQQILGQGPKLLIQFQNNGVVDDSQLPKDRFSAERLKGVDSTLKIQPAKLEDSAVYLCASSLRTEQYFGPGTRLTVT.

Points on this clonotype: Compared with germline, one end of the junction differs, possibly owing to a read error. The rearrangement uses TRBV11-2 and TRBJ1-5, with D unresolved. Germline CDR1 reads SGHAT; CDR2 reads FQNNGV. The CDR3 spans 14 residues. Written as DNA, the CDR3 is TGTGCCAGCAGCTTATCCGCAGGCAATCAGCCCCAACATTTT. It encodes CASSLSAGNQPQHF.

About this clonotype: An end of the junction does not agree with germline; a read error may underlie this. The CDR3 loop is CTSSSPPRETQYF. CDR3 nucleotide sequence: TGTACCAGCAGTTCGCCCCCCCGAGAGACCCAGTACTTC. The genes are TRBV28 and TRBJ2-5, with D uncertain. This CDR3 region has 13 residues. Germline V gives CDR1 MDHEN, CDR2 SYDVKM.

Note on this clonotype: The junction departs from germline at one end; a sequencing error may be responsible. V is TRBV4-1 and J is TRBJ2-5; no firm D call. Germline loops: CDR1 MGHRA, CDR2 YSYEKL. The CDR3 consists of 13 residues. CDR3 coding DNA: TGTACCAGCAGTCGGACCTTCCAAGAGACCCAGTACTTC. Translated: CTSSRTFQETQYF.

Notes on this clonotype: This may stem from a read error, because a much larger clone lies one nucleotide away. The gene calls are TRBV10-3 and TRBJ2-3; D remains unclear. The CDR3 totals 13 residues. The V end was cut by 11 bases, the J end by 2 bases, with 14 bases between. CDR1 ENHRY and CDR2 SYGVKD come from the germline V gene. The CDR3, as DNA: TGTGCCGTCACTGGCAGCATCACAGATACGCAGTATTTT. The encoded protein is CAVTGSITDTQYF.

This clonotype was counted a few times. This chain uses TRBV19 with TRBJ1-1; 7 positions match TRBD1. With 1 base clipped from V and 8 bases from J, the junction kept 4 bases outside the gene matches. Germline V lookup: CDR1 LNHDA, CDR2 SQIVND (reference sequence). This CDR3 comprises 13 residues. The CDR3 spells CASSIVAGGEAFF. CDR3 in DNA: TGTGCCAGTAGTATAGTAGCAGGGGGAGAAGCTTTCTTT.

A few counts support this clonotype. The chain carries TRBV6-1 and TRBJ1-1, with 9 bases aligning to TRBD1. Per the germline V gene, CDR1 is MNHNS and CDR2 is SASEGT. J lost 6 bases, V lost 6 bases, and 8 bases had no gene match. The CDR3 runs 14 residues. This CDR3 reads CASSRDRENPEAFF. The CDR3 DNA reads as TGTGCCAGCAGCCGGGACAGGGAGAATCCTGAAGCTTTCTTT.

The chain carries TRBV6-1 and TRBJ2-3; 8 bases line up with TRBD2. J was trimmed by 2 bases and V by 3 bases; bases with no gene match: 25. From germline, CDR1 is MNHNS and CDR2 SASEGT. The CDR3 length is 22 residues. This chain's CDR3 is CASSDREGLGFTPSHHTDTQYF. In DNA, the CDR3 is TGTGCCAGCAGTGATCGGGAGGGCCTGGGGTTCACACCCTCCCATCACACAGATACGCAGTATTTT.

Turning to this clonotype: This clone may be a read error of a much larger clone one base away. Lacking the conserved final phenylalanine or tryptophan, this CDR3 likely reflects a read error. This chain connects TRBV6-5 to TRBJ1-6, with unresolved D. CDR1 is MNHEY and CDR2 is SVGAGI in the germline V gene. The V gene lost 2 bases and the J gene lost 10 bases, with 15 bases spanning the gap. The CDR3 has 15 residues. CDR3 coding DNA: TGTGCCAGCAGTTACCAGGCGGGGATTGGCTCACCCCTCCACCTT. It translates to CASSYQAGIGSPLHL.

Comments on this clonotype: A read error may produce the germline difference seen at one junction end. The rearrangement joins TRBV11-2 to TRBJ2-5; 8 bases match TRBD2. CDR1 is SGHAT, CDR2 FQNNGV, per germline. The CDR3 sequence is 12 residues long. The CDR3 region has the DNA TGTGCCATCAGCCAGGCGGGAGGGACCCAGTACTTC. It yields the protein CAISQAGGTQYF.